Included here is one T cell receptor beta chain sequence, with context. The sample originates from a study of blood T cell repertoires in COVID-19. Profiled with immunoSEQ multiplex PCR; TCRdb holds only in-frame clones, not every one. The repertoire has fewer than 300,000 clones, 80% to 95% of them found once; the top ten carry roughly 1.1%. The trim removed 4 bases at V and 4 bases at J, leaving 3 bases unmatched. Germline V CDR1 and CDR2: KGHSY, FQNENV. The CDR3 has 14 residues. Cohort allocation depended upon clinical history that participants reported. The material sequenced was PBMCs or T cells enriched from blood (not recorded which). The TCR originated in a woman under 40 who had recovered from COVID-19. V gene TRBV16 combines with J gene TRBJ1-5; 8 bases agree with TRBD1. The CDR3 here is CASSPDRVNQPQHF. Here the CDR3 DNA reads TGTGCCAGCAGCCCGGACAGGGTTAATCAGCCCCAGCATTTT. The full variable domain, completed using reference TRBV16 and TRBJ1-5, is GEEVAQTPKHLVRGEGQKAKLYCAPIKGHSYVFWYQQVLKNEFKFLISFQNENVFDETGMPKERFSAKCLPNSPCSLEIQATKLEDSAVYFCASSPDRVNQPQHFGDGTRLSIL.